The entry below describes one T cell receptor beta chain. In this sample, this clonotype turned up many times. Its antigen target is currently unknown. One base away there is no much larger clone; base qualities are not given. To prepare the library, RACE was applied. Instrument used: NextSeq 500. During library preparation, unique molecular identifiers were attached to individual cDNA molecules so that TCRs could be counted quantitatively and reproducibly. Both TCR alpha and TCR beta chains were sequenced from each blood RNA sample. The study's processing was this. Samples had a median of approximately 96,000 TCRs, with a range from roughly 23,224 to 700,000. The Decombinator software suite was used to annotate V, J and CDR3 in the TCR reads. For the PS versus PT1 abundance plots, all samples were subsampled to the same number of TCRs (28,000). TCRs were defined as expanded if absent before sensitization and observed at least eight times at the 2-week time point. The public reads were reanalyzed by TCRdb: fastp trimming at Q25, MiXCR alignment, in-frame beta chains only. Each entry merges the rows of one CDR3 protein and shows their most common DNA and genes. The V and J calls shown here were made by TCRdb, not taken from the authors' results. This sample lists approximately 400,000 distinct CDR3 sequences; approximately 5% were detected once. Together, the top ten hold 2% to 2.5% of the sample.

The time point label corresponds to: patch test 1, 2 weeks after DPC sensitization. Interpreted using the paper, the treatment or condition label stands for: therapeutic diphenylcyclopropenone sensitization with weekly scalp DPC. Blood at each patch-test visit was drawn before the patch test was applied. Patients were eligible if aged 18 to 70, diagnosed with alopecia and judged suitable for DPC therapy, and pregnant patients were excluded. Unfractionated whole blood was collected in Tempus Blood RNA tubes, and total RNA was extracted from that blood. This record belongs to a study of human T cells and chemical hapten exposure (dated by TCRdb to 2020 to 2023). Study-wide context: For sensitization, 2% DPC in acetone was applied to a 2 cm by 2 cm area of upper inner arm skin. Blood was sampled from patients pre-sensitization (week 0) and at 2, 6 and about 24 weeks after DPC sensitization. Most of the patients in the cohort were female, and the cohort covered alopecia areata with under or over 50% scalp involvement, alopecia totalis and alopecia universalis. The study tracked peripheral blood TCR repertoire changes in vivo during primary and secondary sensitization to the hapten diphenylcyclopropenone (DPC) in alopecia patients. Approximately 30 alopecia patients provided blood for TCR sequencing at one to four time points (pre-sensitization, 2, 6 and 24 weeks). Patch testing on the upper back used Finn chambers containing 0.01% DPC, with scoring done after 6 days according to International Contact Dermatitis Research Group standards. Throughout the roughly 24-week study period, patients were also given weekly therapeutic DPC doses on the scalp. Libraries were pooled for sequencing, and per-sample TCR yields varied mainly because of small differences in library volumes within the pool. Findings and caveats that apply to the study as a whole: Patch test score correlated positively with the number of PT1 expanded TCRs, reaching significance at thresholds 8, 16 and 32 but not at 4. Repeated subsampling changed both the strength of the expansion versus patch-test correlation and the threshold at which that correlation became significant. DPC sensitization did not change the number of TCRs with a frequency above 1 in 1000, and there was no evidence of changes in global repertoire structure. All patients had alopecia, a presumed autoimmune disease, so their immune response might differ from that of healthy individuals. Compared with pre-sensitization or healthy control sets, expanded TCRs formed significantly more large CDR3 similarity clusters, which is consistent with antigen-driven responses.

As encoded in the germline V gene, CDR1 is SQVTM while CDR2 is ANQGSEA. The junction shows trimming of 7 bases on V and 10 bases on J, and the gene matches do not reach 7 bases of it. Taken from cysteine to phenylalanine, the CDR3 has 11 residues. The DNA shown is the 33-base CDR3, in frame from base 1. Material: whole blood, obtained in connection with sensitization to the hapten diphenylcyclopropenone (DPC). This clonotype was obtained from a woman aged 50 to 60 with alopecia areata. Some clones in this sample may be carry-over from other donors' samples. The chain links TRBV29-1 with TRBJ2-1, with TRBD1 matching 7 junction bases. The encoded CDR3 is CSATLQGEQFF. The DNA is as follows: TGCAGCGCTACATTACAGGGGGAGCAGTTCTTC.